These 32 T cell receptor beta chains were all obtained from the same sample, sequenced in a study of T-cell reconstitution after alpha-beta-depleted transplantation in children. Construction of the TCRbeta library involved unique molecular identifiers. TCRdb itself ran the PCR reads through MiXCR, one entry per CDR3 protein. The sample holds approximately 99,000 distinct CDR3 sequences; approximately 6% are singletons and the top ten take 23%. The source was PBMCs, mostly from graft donor cells, collected 360 days after TCRalphabeta/CD19-depleted stem cell transplant. The receptor set was obtained from a male patient aged 2 to 9 who had a stem cell transplant for acute lymphoblastic leukemia, so the T cells may come from the graft donor.

In this sample, this clonotype turned up many times. The chain combines TRBV28 with TRBJ2-5; tentative D call: TRBD2 (5 bases). The V and J ends lost 2 bases and 2 bases respectively, with 18 bases between them. CDR3 length equals 17 residues. Germline values: CDR1 MDHEN, CDR2 SYDVKM. CDR3 sequence reads: CASSLGLSGLPQETQYF. The CDR3 DNA sequence: TGTGCCAGCAGTTTAGGACTTAGTGGTCTCCCTCAAGAGACCCAGTACTTC.

In this sample, this clonotype turned up a few times. For the CDR3, the DNA is TGTGCCAGCAGCCAAGTAGGGGTCTCCTACAATGAGCAGTTCTTC. Amino acids: CASSQVGVSYNEQFF. The chain carries TRBV4-2 and TRBJ2-1, with D possibly TRBD1 on 5 matching bases. V was cut by 1 base and J by 0 bases, with 7 bases left in between. CDR1 is LGHNA and CDR2 is YNFKEQ in the germline V gene. The CDR3 length is 15 residues.

This clonotype came up many times. The J gene is TRBJ2-2, the V gene TRBV7-9; D might be TRBD2 (6 bases). CDR3 length: 13 amino acids. Germline CDR1 reads SEHNR; CDR2 reads FQNEAQ (reference sequence). V gave up 8 bases and J gave up 3 bases, with 10 bases separating them. The CDR3 DNA reads as TGTGCCAGCGAGGGAGGTGACACCGGGGAGCTGTTTTTT. As protein: CASEGGDTGELFF.

This clonotype was counted many times. The chain is built from TRBV6-2 or TRBV6-3 and TRBJ2-7; 8 nucleotides line up with TRBD2. The CDR3 totals 13 residues. Germline values: CDR1 MNHEY, CDR2 SVGEGT. Trimming took 5 bases from V and 6 from J; bases not matched to a gene: 6. CDR3 protein: CASSLGGASEQYF. CDR3 nucleotide sequence: TGTGCCAGCAGTCTCGGGGGGGCGTCCGAGCAGTACTTC.

Many counts were recorded for this clonotype. The chain couples TRBV20-1 to TRBJ1-1; no clear D gene. Germline values: CDR1 DFQATT, CDR2 SNEGSKA (reference sequence). The CDR3 is 13 residues long. V shed 5 bases and J shed 0 bases, with 10 bases lying between them. This CDR3 is CSAETYLNTEAFF. CDR3 DNA sequence: TGCAGTGCTGAGACATATTTGAACACTGAAGCTTTCTTT.

This clonotype appeared a few times. This chain links TRBV28 with TRBJ2-3; 13 positions agree with TRBD2. With 5 bases clipped from V and 0 bases from J, the junction kept 11 bases outside the gene matches. CDR3 length: 19 amino acids. Germline V lookup: CDR1 MDHEN, CDR2 SYDVKM. CDR3 nucleotide sequence: TGTGCCAGCAGTCACCACCCGGGACTAGCGGGGCAAAGCACAGATACGCAGTATTTT. As protein: CASSHHPGLAGQSTDTQYF.

This clonotype was observed many times. The CDR3 protein is CASSSNRYPRIPQGEQYF. The CDR3 coding sequence is TGTGCCAGCAGCTCCAATCGATATCCCAGGATACCCCAGGGCGAGCAGTACTTC. The rearrangement joins TRBV2 to TRBJ2-7; D may be TRBD1 (5 bases). Germline CDR1 and CDR2: SNHLY and FYNNEI. The CDR3 totals 18 residues. Trimming pared 6 bases from V and 6 bases from J, leaving 30 bases between.

This clonotype was seen at least ten times. This chain connects TRBV29-1 to TRBJ2-1; weak D call: TRBD2 (7 bases). V lost 6 bases to trimming and J lost 0 bases, with 18 bases between them. The germline CDR1 and CDR2 sequences are SQVTM and ANQGSEA. There are 16 residues in the CDR3. CDR3 residues: CSVPPWEGGSYNEQFF. The DNA for the CDR3 is TGCAGCGTCCCACCATGGGAGGGGGGCTCCTACAATGAGCAGTTCTTC.

This clonotype was counted many times. This chain links TRBV27 with TRBJ1-1; D is possibly TRBD1 (5 bases). V lost 0 bases and J lost 4, with 12 bases in between. Germline CDR1 reads MNHEY; CDR2 reads SMNVEV (reference sequence). This CDR3 spans 15 amino acids. The CDR3 spells CASSLSLLGGTEAFF. CDR3 bases: TGTGCCAGCAGTTTATCACTCCTGGGGGGCACTGAAGCTTTCTTT.

This clonotype has at least ten counts. The chain uses TRBV10-3 and TRBJ1-3; D unresolved. This CDR3 contains 13 residues. CDR1 is ENHRY, CDR2 SYGVKD, per germline. Between the trimmed V and J ends, which lost 4 bases and 4 bases, there was a span of 8 bases. Here the CDR3 DNA reads TGTGCCATCAGTGGGGTCGTCGGAAACACCATATATTTT. Protein sequence: CAISGVVGNTIYF.

Ten or more counts support this clonotype. The chain links TRBV12-5 to TRBJ2-1; D remains ambiguous. The V gene lost 4 bases and the J gene lost 4 bases, with 17 bases spanning the gap. The CDR3 spans 16 residues. From germline, CDR1 is LGHNT and CDR2 FRNRAP. CDR3 nucleotide sequence: TGTGCTAGTGGTTCATACACGTCCACAATTTACAATGAGCAGTTCTTC. Amino acids: CASGSYTSTIYNEQFF.

This clonotype was counted ten times or more. The chain combines TRBV20-1 with TRBJ2-2; D call uncertain. The germline V gene has CDR1 DFQATT and CDR2 SNEGSKA (reference sequence). Trimming removed 1 base at V and 4 bases at J, with 7 bases between. This CDR3 is 13 amino acids long. Here the CDR3 DNA reads TGCAGTGCTAGAGGGCTTGGCACCGGGGAGCTGTTTTTT. Its protein product is CSARGLGTGELFF.

This clonotype was seen at least ten times. V gene TRBV6-5 combines with J gene TRBJ2-2; a possible D gene is TRBD2 (5 bases). V gave up 2 bases and J gave up 1 base, with 5 bases separating them. Germline V gives CDR1 MNHEY, CDR2 SVGAGI. The CDR3 extends over 14 amino acids. CDR3 residues: CASSYGGNTGELFF. As DNA, the CDR3 is TGTGCCAGCAGTTACGGAGGGAACACCGGGGAGCTGTTTTTT.

This clonotype was seen at least ten times. The chain employs TRBV9 and TRBJ2-4; 12 positions match TRBD2. The junction had 4 bases not matched to a gene; V was cut back by 2 bases and J by 7 bases. Germline CDR1 SGDLS, CDR2 YYNGEE. CDR3 length equals 15 residues. The CDR3 DNA is TGTGCCAGCAGCGTCCTAGCGGGGGGGCTGAACATTCAGTACTTC. It codes for CASSVLAGGLNIQYF.

The chain couples TRBV7-9 to TRBJ1-3; 7 bases agree with TRBD1. The V and J ends lost 2 bases and 4 bases, in that order; junction bases with no gene match: 8. The germline CDR1 and CDR2 sequences are SEHNR and FQNEAQ (reference sequence). The length of the CDR3 is 16 residues. The CDR3 loop reads CASSLRAGGIGNTIYF. The CDR3, as DNA: TGTGCCAGCAGCTTAAGGGCAGGGGGAATCGGAAACACCATATATTTT. Using reference TRBV7-9 and TRBJ1-3 for the parts outside the CDR3, the full variable domain is DTGVSQNPRHKITKRGQNVTFRCDPISEHNRLYWYRQTLGQGPEFLTYFQNEAQLEKSRLLSDRFSAERPKGSFSTLEIQRTEQGDSAMYLCASSLRAGGIGNTIYFGEGSWLTVV.

This clonotype has a count of ten or more. This sequence joins TRBV7-9 and TRBJ2-7, with TRBD1 matching 9 bases. CDR1 is SEHNR, CDR2 FQNEAQ, per germline (reference sequence). The CDR3 has 18 amino acids. V was pared by 5 bases and J by 2 bases, with 16 bases of the junction left unmatched. The CDR3 is CASSPGGGQGGRTYEQYF. Here the CDR3 DNA reads TGTGCCAGCAGCCCCGGCGGGGGACAGGGTGGTCGGACCTACGAGCAGTACTTC.

This clonotype was picked up a small number of times. The chain recombines TRBV14 with TRBJ2-3; D is unclear. The CDR3 is 14 amino acids. The V and J ends lost 0 bases and 2 bases respectively, with 6 bases between them. Germline CDR1 SGHDN, CDR2 FVKESK. The CDR3 protein is CASSQDLYTDTQYF. The DNA for the CDR3 is TGTGCCAGCAGCCAAGACCTCTACACAGATACGCAGTATTTT.

This sequence joins TRBV2 and TRBJ2-2; TRBD2 matches at 10 bases. Trimming took 8 bases from V and 0 from J; bases not matched to a gene: 15. CDR3 length equals 19 residues. Germline values: CDR1 SNHLY, CDR2 FYNNEI. The CDR3 here is CASCSRVRTSGSNTGELFF. DNA of the CDR3: TGTGCCAGCTGCAGCCGGGTGAGGACTAGCGGCTCGAACACCGGGGAGCTGTTTTTT. Filled out from reference TRBV2 and TRBJ2-2, the complete variable domain reads EPEVTQTPSHQVTQMGQEVILRCVPISNHLYFYWYRQILGQKVEFLVSFYNNEISEKSEIFDDQFSVERPDGSNFTLKIRSTKLEDSAMYFCASCSRVRTSGSNTGELFFGEGSRLTVL.

Here the CDR3 DNA reads TGTGCCAGCAGACGGGACAAGCCTCAGCCCCAGCATTTT. This sequence encodes CASRRDKPQPQHF. The V call is TRBV6-2 or TRBV6-3, the J call TRBJ1-5; perhaps TRBD1 as D (6 bases). V was trimmed by 6 bases and J by 6 bases, leaving 12 bases between them. This CDR3 is 13 amino acids long. From germline, CDR1 is MNHEY and CDR2 SVGEGT.

The J gene is TRBJ1-2, the V gene TRBV9; unclear D gene. Germline CDR1 reads SGDLS; CDR2 reads YYNGEE. Deletions cut 4 bases from V and 2 bases from J, with 15 bases between. The CDR3 has 15 amino acids. CDR3 in amino acids: CASSTHSVENYGYTF. CDR3 DNA: TGTGCCAGCAGCACCCACAGTGTCGAAAACTATGGCTACACCTTC.

CDR3 in amino acids: CASSQDRIHYGYTF. The CDR3 DNA reads as TGTGCCAGCAGCCAAGACAGAATCCACTATGGCTACACCTTC. The rearrangement joins TRBV6-1 to TRBJ1-2, with D tentatively TRBD1 (5 bases). Deletions cut 6 bases from V and 3 bases from J, with 14 bases between. The CDR3 covers 14 residues. The germline CDR1 and CDR2 sequences are MNHNS and SASEGT.

The chain has TRBV7-6 and TRBJ2-7, with D tentatively TRBD1 (6 bases). The CDR3 consists of 15 residues. Trimming cost V 2 bases and J 6 bases, with 17 bases left between them. CDR1 is SGHVS, CDR2 FNYEAQ, per germline. In DNA form, the CDR3 reads TGTGCCAGCAGCTTAAGGTTCACAGGGTCCGTCGAGCAGTACTTC. It encodes CASSLRFTGSVEQYF.

The V and J genes are TRBV21-1 and TRBJ1-1. TRBV21-1 is deemed a pseudogene. The CDR3 contains 14 residues. In DNA form, the CDR3 reads TGTGCCAGCCCCCCCCGGCCCATGAACACTGAAGCTTTCTTT. It specifies CASPPRPMNTEAFF.

The sample holds a few counts of this clonotype. The V call is TRBV7-6, the J call TRBJ2-2, with TRBD2 identical over 7 bases. The CDR3 length is 18 residues. Losses at the gene ends were 2 bases for V and 1 base for J; bases not matched to a gene: 10. The germline V gene encodes CDR1 SGHVS and CDR2 FNYEAQ. CDR3 sequence (DNA): TGTGCCAGCAGCTTAAGACGTGGGAGGGTGGGGAACACCGGGGAGCTGTTTTTT. This translates into CASSLRRGRVGNTGELFF.

This clonotype was picked up many times. The V gene is TRBV28, the J gene TRBJ2-4; possibly TRBD1 for D (5 bases). Germline V gene sequence: CDR1 MDHEN, CDR2 SYDVKM. Trimming took 1 base from V and 1 from J, leaving 14 bases between them. This CDR3 is built from 17 residues. The CDR3 loop is CASSLFRDVLAKNIQYF. The CDR3 nucleotides are TGTGCCAGCAGTTTATTCAGGGATGTACTTGCCAAAAACATTCAGTACTTC.

J is TRBJ2-5 and V is TRBV7-9; 10 bases match TRBD1. The CDR3 consists of 18 residues. The germline V gene has CDR1 SEHNR and CDR2 FQNEAQ (reference sequence). After removal of 8 bases from V and 1 base from J, the junction contained 16 bases not matched to a gene. Written as DNA, the CDR3 is TGTGCCAGCGGCCCCCCGCTGCAGGGACAGGGGTTCCAAGAGACCCAGTACTTC. Translated: CASGPPLQGQGFQETQYF.

Many counts were recorded for this clonotype. The chain employs TRBV24-1 and TRBJ1-5; D is unclear. CDR1 and CDR2 (germline): KGHDR, SFDVKD. The CDR3 sequence is 12 residues long. V dropped 4 bases and J dropped 4 bases, with 4 bases sitting between them. CDR3 DNA: TGTGCCACCAGTGACAATAATCAGCCCCAGCATTTT. Translating gives CATSDNNQPQHF.

This clonotype was seen a handful of times. The chain has TRBV6-1 and TRBJ2-3; 9 bases map to TRBD2. The CDR3 is 13 amino acids. The ends lost 6 bases at V and 6 bases at J; junction bases unmatched: 4. Germline V CDR1 and CDR2: MNHNS, SASEGT. The CDR3 loop reads CASRRGTSDTQYF. CDR3 sequence (DNA): TGTGCCAGCAGACGCGGGACTAGCGATACGCAGTATTTT.

This chain links TRBV7-9 with TRBJ2-1; 7 bases are a match to TRBD1. Germline lookup yields CDR1 SEHNR and CDR2 FQNEAQ (reference sequence). V was clipped by 1 base and J by 10 bases; unmatched bases: 16. This CDR3 is built from 17 residues. The CDR3 region is CASSLEGALTNDGEQFF. The DNA for the CDR3 is TGTGCCAGCAGCTTAGAGGGGGCGCTTACCAATGATGGGGAGCAGTTCTTC.

A note on this clonotype: A read error is possible here, since a much larger clone lies one base away. The genes are TRBV2 and TRBJ2-1; a weak D match, TRBD1 (6 bases). The germline V gene has CDR1 SNHLY and CDR2 FYNNEI. V lost 3 bases and J lost 0, with 9 bases in between. The CDR3 spans 15 residues. In nucleotides, the CDR3 is TGTGCCAGCAGTGAGGGGGCGAGCTCCTACAATGAGCAGTTCTTC. Amino acids: CASSEGASSYNEQFF. Complete variable domain (other parts from reference TRBV2 and TRBJ2-1): EPEVTQTPSHQVTQMGQEVILRCVPISNHLYFYWYRQILGQKVEFLVSFYNNEISEKSEIFDDQFSVERPDGSNFTLKIRSTKLEDSAMYFCASSEGASSYNEQFFGPGTRLTVL.

As for this clonotype: Given a much more abundant clone one base away, this may be a read error. CDR3 in amino acids: CCASRARGLLPGELFF. CDR3 nucleotide sequence: TGCTGTGCTTCAAGAGCCAGGGGGCTACTCCCCGGGGAGCTGTTTTTT. The gene calls are TRBV20-1 and TRBJ2-2; 8 nucleotides match TRBD1. The CDR3 extends over 16 amino acids. Per germline, CDR1 DFQATT and CDR2 SNEGSKA (reference sequence).

The rearrangement uses TRBV4-1 and TRBJ2-1, with 16 bases fitting TRBD2. The CDR3 is 17 residues long. V trimming: 4 bases; J trimming: 4 bases; junction bases outside the gene matches: 4. Germline CDR1 MGHRA, CDR2 YSYEKL. In nucleotides, the CDR3 is TGCGCCAGCAGCCCGGGACTAGCGGGGGGGCCGTACAATGAGCAGTTCTTC. Translated: CASSPGLAGGPYNEQFF.